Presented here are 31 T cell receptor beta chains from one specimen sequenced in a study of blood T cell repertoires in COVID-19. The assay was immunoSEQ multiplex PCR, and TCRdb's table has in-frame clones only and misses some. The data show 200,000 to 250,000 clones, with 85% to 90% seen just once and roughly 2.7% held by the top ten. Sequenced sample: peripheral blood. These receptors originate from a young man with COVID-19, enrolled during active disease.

In nucleotides, the CDR3 is TGTGCCAGTAGTATGATTGTGGGGACCAGCGGGATGTTCTACAATGAGCAGTTCTTC. This gives the protein CASSMIVGTSGMFYNEQFF. The J gene is TRBJ2-1, the V gene TRBV19; 7 nucleotides agree with TRBD2. This CDR3 region has 19 residues. V lost 3 bases to trimming and J lost 3 bases; unmatched junction nucleotides: 17. Germline CDR1 LNHDA, CDR2 SQIVND (reference sequence).

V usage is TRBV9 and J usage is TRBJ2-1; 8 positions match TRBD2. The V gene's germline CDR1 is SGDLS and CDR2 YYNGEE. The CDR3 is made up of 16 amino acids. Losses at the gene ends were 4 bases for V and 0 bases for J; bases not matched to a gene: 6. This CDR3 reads CASSREGRSSYNEQFF. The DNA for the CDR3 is TGTGCCAGCAGCCGGGAGGGCCGGAGCTCCTACAATGAGCAGTTCTTC.

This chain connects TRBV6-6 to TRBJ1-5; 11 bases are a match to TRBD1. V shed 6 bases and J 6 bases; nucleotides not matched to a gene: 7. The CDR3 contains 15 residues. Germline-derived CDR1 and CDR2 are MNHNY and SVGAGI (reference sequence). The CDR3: CASRPGQGVSQPQHF. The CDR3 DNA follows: TGTGCCAGCAGACCGGGACAGGGGGTTAGTCAGCCCCAGCATTTT.

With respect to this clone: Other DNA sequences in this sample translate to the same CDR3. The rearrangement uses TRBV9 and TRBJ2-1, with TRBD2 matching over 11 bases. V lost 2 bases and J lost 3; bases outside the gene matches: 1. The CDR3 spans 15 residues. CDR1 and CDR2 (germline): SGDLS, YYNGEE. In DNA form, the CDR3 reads TGTGCCAGCAGCGTTGGACTAGCGGGCTACAATGAGCAGTTCTTC. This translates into CASSVGLAGYNEQFF.

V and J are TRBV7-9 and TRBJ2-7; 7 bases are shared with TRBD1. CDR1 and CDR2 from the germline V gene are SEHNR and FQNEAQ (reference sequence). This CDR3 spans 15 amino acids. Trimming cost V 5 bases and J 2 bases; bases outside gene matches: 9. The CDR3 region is CASSLKTGTAYEQYF. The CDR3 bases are TGTGCCAGCAGCCTTAAGACCGGGACAGCCTACGAGCAGTACTTC.

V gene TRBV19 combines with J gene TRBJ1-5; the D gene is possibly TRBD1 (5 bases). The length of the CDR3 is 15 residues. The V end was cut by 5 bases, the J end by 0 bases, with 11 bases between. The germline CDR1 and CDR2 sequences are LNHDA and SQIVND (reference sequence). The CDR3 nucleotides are TGTGCCAGTAGTGTCGACAGCTATAGCAATCAGCCCCAGCATTTT. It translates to CASSVDSYSNQPQHF.

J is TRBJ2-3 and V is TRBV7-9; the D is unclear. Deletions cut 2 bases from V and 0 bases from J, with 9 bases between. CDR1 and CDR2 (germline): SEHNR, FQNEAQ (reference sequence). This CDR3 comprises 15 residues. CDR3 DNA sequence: TGTGCCAGCAGCTTATGGAGCCTGAGCACAGATACGCAGTATTTT. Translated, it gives CASSLWSLSTDTQYF.

The CDR3 protein is CASSTSPTDTQYF. For the CDR3, the DNA is TGTGCCAGCAGCACTTCTCCCACAGATACGCAGTATTTT. This chain joins TRBV7-2 and TRBJ2-3, with D hard to call. Trimming cost V 5 bases and J 2 bases, with 8 bases left between them. Germline CDR1 reads SGHTA; CDR2 reads FQGNSA. The CDR3 totals 13 residues.

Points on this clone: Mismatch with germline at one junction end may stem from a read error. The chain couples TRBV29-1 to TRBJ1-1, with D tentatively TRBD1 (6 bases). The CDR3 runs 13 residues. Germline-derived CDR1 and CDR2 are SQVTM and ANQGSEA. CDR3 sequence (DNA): TGCAGCGTTGATCGGCAGGGGAACGCTGAAGCTTTCTTT. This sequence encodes CSVDRQGNAEAFF.

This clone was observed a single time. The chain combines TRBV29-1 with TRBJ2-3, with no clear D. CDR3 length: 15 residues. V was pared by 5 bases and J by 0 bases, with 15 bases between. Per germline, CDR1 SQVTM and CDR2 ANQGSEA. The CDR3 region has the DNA TGCAGCGTTACCCGCGGCGGCCTAAGCACAGATACGCAGTATTTT. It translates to CSVTRGGLSTDTQYF.

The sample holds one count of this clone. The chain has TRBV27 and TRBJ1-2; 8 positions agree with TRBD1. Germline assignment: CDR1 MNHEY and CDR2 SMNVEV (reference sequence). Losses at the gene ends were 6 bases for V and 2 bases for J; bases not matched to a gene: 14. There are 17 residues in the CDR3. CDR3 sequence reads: CASSLLPLGQVNYGYTF. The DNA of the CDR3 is TGTGCCAGCAGCCTTTTACCCCTGGGACAGGTAAACTATGGCTACACCTTC.

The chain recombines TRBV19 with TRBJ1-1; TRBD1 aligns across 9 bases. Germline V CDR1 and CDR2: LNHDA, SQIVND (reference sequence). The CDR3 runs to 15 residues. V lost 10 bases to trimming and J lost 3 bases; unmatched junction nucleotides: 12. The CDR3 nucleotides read TGTGCCACCACTATAACCGGGACAGGGCACACTGAAGCTTTCTTT. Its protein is CATTITGTGHTEAFF.

This CDR3 is CASSFSGSYNEQFF. The CDR3 nucleotides are TGTGCCAGCAGCTTTAGCGGCTCCTACAATGAGCAGTTCTTC. The chain has TRBV9 and TRBJ2-1; D might be TRBD2 (6 bases). Trimming pared 4 bases from V and 0 bases from J, leaving 8 bases between. This CDR3 spans 14 amino acids. The V gene's germline CDR1 is SGDLS and CDR2 YYNGEE.

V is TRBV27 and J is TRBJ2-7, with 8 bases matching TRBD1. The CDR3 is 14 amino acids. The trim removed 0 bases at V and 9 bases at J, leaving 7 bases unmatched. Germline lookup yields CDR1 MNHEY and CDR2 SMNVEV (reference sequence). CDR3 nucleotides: TGTGCCAGCAGTTTATCCCTCGGACAGGGCAGGCAGTACTTC. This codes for CASSLSLGQGRQYF.

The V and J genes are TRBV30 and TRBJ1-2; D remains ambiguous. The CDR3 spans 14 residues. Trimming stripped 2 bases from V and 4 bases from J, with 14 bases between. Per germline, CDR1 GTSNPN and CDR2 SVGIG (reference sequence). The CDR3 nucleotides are TGTGCCTGGAGTACCGAACTTGAACTCTATGGCTACACCTTC. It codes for CAWSTELELYGYTF. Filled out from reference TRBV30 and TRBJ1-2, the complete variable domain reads SQTIHQWPATLVQPVGSPLSLECTVEGTSNPNLYWYRQAAGRGLQLLFYSVGIGQISSEVPQNLSASRPQDRQFILSSKKLLLSDSGFYLCAWSTELELYGYTFGSGTRLTVV.

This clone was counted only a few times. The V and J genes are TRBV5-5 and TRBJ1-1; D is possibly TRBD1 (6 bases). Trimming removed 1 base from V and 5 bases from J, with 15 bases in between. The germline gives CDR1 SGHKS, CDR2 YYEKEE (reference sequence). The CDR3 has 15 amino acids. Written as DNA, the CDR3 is TGTGCCAGCAGCTTGCCGATTACAGGGTGGACTGAAGCTTTCTTT. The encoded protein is CASSLPITGWTEAFF.

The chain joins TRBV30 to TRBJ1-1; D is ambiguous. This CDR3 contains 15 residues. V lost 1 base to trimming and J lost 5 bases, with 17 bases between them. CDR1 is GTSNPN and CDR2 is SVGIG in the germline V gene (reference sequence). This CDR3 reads CAWSAPPEGWTEAFF. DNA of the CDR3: TGTGCCTGGAGTGCCCCCCCGGAGGGATGGACTGAAGCTTTCTTT.

The CDR3 loop is CASRKGGQGALVGEKLFF. CDR3 in DNA: TGTGCCAGCAGGAAGGGGGGACAGGGTGCTCTGGTGGGTGAAAAACTGTTTTTT. The genes are TRBV7-2 and TRBJ1-4, with 9 bases that match TRBD1. CDR1 and CDR2 from the germline V gene are SGHTA and FQGNSA. Trimming took 6 bases from V and 7 from J; bases not matched to a gene: 18. This CDR3 has 18 residues.

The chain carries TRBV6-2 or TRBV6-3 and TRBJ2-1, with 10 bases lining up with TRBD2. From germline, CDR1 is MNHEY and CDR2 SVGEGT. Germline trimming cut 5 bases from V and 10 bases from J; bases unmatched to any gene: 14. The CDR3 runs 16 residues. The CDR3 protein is CASSPSSGGLKGEQFF. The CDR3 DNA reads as TGTGCCAGCAGTCCATCTAGCGGGGGCCTTAAGGGGGAGCAGTTCTTC.

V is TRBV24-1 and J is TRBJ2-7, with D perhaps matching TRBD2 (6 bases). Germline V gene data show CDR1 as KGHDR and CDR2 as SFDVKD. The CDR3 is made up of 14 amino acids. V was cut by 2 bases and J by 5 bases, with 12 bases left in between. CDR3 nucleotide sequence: TGTGCCACCAGTGATTGGGGGGAGCCAAACGAGCAGTACTTC. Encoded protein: CATSDWGEPNEQYF.

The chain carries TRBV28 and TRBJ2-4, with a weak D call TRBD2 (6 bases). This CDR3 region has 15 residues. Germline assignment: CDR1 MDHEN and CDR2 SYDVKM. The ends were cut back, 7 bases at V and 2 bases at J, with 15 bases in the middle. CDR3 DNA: TGTGCCAGCACTTTTGGAGGGGCGTCCAAAAACATTCAGTACTTC. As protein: CASTFGGASKNIQYF.

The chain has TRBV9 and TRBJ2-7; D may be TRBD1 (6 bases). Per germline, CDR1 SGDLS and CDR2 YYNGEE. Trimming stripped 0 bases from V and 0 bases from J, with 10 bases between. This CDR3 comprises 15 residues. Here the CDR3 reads CASSVGTASSYEQYF. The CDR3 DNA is TGTGCCAGCAGCGTAGGGACAGCGAGCTCCTACGAGCAGTACTTC.

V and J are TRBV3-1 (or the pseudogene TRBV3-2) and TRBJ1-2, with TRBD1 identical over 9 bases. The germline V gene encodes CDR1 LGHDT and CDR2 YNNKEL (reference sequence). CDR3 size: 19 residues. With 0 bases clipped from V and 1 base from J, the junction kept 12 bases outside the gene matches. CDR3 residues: CASSQEWDRVFRINYGYTF. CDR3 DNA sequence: TGTGCCAGCAGCCAAGAATGGGACAGGGTTTTCCGAATTAACTATGGCTACACCTTC.

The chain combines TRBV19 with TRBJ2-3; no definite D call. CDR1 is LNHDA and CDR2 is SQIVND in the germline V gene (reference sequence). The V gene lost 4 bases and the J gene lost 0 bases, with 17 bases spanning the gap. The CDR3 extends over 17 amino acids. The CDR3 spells CASSTSLVRSSTDTQYF. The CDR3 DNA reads TGTGCCAGTAGTACTTCTTTAGTACGTTCTAGCACAGATACGCAGTATTTT.

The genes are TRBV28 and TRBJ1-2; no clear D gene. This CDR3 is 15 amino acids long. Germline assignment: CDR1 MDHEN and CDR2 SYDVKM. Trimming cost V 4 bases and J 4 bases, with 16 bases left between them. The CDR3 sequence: CASSSITRQSYGYTF. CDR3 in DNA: TGTGCCAGCAGTTCGATTACGCGGCAGAGCTATGGCTACACCTTC.

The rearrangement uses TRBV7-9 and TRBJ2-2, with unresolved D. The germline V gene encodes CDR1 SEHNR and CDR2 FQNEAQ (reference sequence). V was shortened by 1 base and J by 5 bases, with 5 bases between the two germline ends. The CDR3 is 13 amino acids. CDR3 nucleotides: TGTGCCAGCAGCTTAGGGCCGACCGGGGAGCTGTTTTTT. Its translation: CASSLGPTGELFF. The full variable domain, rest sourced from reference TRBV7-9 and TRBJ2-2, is DTGVSQNPRHKITKRGQNVTFRCDPISEHNRLYWYRQTLGQGPEFLTYFQNEAQLEKSRLLSDRFSAERPKGSFSTLEIQRTEQGDSAMYLCASSLGPTGELFFGEGSRLTVL.

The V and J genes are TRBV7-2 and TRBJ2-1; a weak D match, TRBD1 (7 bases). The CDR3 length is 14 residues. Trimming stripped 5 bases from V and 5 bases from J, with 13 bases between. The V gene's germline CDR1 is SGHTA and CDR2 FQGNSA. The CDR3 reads CASSPGGFDNEQFF. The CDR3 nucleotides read TGTGCCAGCAGCCCAGGGGGGTTTGACAATGAGCAGTTCTTC.

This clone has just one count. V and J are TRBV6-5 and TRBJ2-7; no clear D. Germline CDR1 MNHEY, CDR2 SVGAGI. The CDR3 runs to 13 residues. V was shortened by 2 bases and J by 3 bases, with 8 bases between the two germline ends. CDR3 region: CASSYAYSYEQYF. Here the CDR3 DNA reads TGTGCCAGCAGTTACGCCTACAGCTACGAGCAGTACTTC.

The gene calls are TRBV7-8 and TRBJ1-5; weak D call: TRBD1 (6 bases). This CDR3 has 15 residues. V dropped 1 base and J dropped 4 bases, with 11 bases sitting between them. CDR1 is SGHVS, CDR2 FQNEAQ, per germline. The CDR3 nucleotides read TGTGCCAGCAGCTTAGAACGGGGACAAAATCAGCCCCAGCATTTT. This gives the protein CASSLERGQNQPQHF.

In DNA, the CDR3 is TGTGCCAGCGCAAAGGGGGGGTCCTTGGGCGAGCAGTACTTC. It is translated as CASAKGGSLGEQYF. V is TRBV28 and J is TRBJ2-7; weak D call: TRBD2 (7 bases). This CDR3 has 14 residues. CDR1 is MDHEN, CDR2 SYDVKM, per germline. V lost 8 bases and J 6 bases, leaving 20 bases between the germline ends.

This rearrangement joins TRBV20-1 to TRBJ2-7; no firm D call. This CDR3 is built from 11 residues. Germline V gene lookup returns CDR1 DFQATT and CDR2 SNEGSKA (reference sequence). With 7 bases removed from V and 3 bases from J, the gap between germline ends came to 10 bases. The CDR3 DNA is TGCAGTGGACATCAAAACTACGAGCAGTACTTC. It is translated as CSGHQNYEQYF.